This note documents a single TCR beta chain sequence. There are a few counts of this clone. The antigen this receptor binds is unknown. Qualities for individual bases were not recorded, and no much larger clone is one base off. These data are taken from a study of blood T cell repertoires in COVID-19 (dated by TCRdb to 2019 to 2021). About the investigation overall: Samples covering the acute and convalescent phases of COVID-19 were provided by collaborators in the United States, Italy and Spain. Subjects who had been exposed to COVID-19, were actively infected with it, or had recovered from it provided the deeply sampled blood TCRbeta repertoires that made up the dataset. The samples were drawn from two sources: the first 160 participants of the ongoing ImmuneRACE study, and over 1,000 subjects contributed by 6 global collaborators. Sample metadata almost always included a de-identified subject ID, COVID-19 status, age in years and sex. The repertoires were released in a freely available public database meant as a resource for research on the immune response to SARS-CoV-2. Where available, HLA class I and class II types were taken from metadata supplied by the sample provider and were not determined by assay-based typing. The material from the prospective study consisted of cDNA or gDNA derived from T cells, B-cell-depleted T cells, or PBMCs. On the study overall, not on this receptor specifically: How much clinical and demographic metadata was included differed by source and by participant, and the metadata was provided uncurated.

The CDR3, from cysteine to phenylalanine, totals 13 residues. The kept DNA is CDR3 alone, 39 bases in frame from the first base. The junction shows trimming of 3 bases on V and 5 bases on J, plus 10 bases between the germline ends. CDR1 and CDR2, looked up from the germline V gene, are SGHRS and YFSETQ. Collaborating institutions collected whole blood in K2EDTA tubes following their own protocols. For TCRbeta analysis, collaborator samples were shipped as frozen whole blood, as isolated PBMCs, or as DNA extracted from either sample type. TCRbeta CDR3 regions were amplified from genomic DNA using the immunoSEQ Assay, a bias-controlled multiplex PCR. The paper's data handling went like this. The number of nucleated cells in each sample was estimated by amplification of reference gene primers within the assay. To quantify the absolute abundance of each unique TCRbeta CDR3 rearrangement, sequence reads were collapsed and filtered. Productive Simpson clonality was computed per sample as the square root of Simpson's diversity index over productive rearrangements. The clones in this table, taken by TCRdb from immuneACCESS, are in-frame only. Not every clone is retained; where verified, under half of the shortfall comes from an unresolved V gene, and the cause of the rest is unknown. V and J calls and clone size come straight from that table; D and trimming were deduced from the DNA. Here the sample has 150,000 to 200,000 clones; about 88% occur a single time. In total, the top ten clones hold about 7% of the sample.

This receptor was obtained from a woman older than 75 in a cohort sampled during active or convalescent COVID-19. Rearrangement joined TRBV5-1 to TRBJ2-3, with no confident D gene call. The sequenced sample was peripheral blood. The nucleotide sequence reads TGCGCCAGCAGCTCGGCCGCGGAAGATACGCAGTATTTT. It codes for CASSSAAEDTQYF.